This passage covers 27 T cell receptor beta chains from one sample sequenced in a study of response to subunit inactivated influenza vaccine. TCRdb itself ran the RT-PCR reads through MiXCR, one entry per CDR3 protein. The top ten clones hold more than 9.5% of a sample with approximately 500,000 distinct CDR3 sequences, about 15% of them seen once. The sequencing used PBMCs from blood, collected about 13 days after vaccination. These receptors all come from a man between 50 and 59 years old who received an inactivated influenza vaccine.

This clonotype was seen repeatedly, ten times or more. V is TRBV20-1 and J is TRBJ1-1, with a tentative D call TRBD1 (5 bases). V lost 4 bases and J 0 bases, leaving 15 bases between the germline ends. CDR3 length: 15 amino acids. From germline, CDR1 is DFQATT and CDR2 SNEGSKA (reference sequence). Here the CDR3 reads CSAKEAGNLNTEAFF. In DNA, the CDR3 is TGCAGTGCTAAGGAGGCAGGGAACCTGAACACTGAAGCTTTCTTT.

Worth noting for this clonotype: At one end the junction does not follow the germline gene, possibly because of a read error. This sequence joins TRBV7-6 and TRBJ2-7; D possibly corresponds to TRBD1 (6 bases). The CDR3 has 14 residues. CDR1 SGHVS and CDR2 FNYEAQ come from the germline V gene. Here the CDR3 DNA reads TGTGCCAGCAGCCCGACCGGGACATACTACGAGCGGTACTTC. It is translated as CASSPTGTYYERYF.

The V and J genes are TRBV5-1 and TRBJ2-3, with D possibly matching TRBD1 (6 bases). The CDR3 loop spans 14 amino acids. Trimming cost V 4 bases and J 4 bases, with 13 bases left between them. CDR1 SGHRS and CDR2 YFSETQ come from the germline V gene. The CDR3 region has the DNA TGCGCCAGCAGCATCGGACAGAGCCCAGATACGCAGTATTTT. Its translation: CASSIGQSPDTQYF.

This clonotype was picked up many times. V is TRBV12-3 or TRBV12-4 and J is TRBJ2-5; TRBD1 matches at 9 bases. The CDR3 is made up of 14 amino acids. V shed 6 bases and J 5 bases; nucleotides not matched to a gene: 7. CDR3 sequence (DNA): TGTGCCAGCAGCACCACAGGGGGCCGGGAGACCCAGTACTTC. The encoded protein is CASSTTGGRETQYF.

This sequence joins TRBV12-3 or TRBV12-4 and TRBJ2-5; TRBD2 aligns across 8 bases. J was trimmed by 7 bases and V by 3 bases; bases with no gene match: 7. The CDR3 spans 14 residues. This CDR3 is CASSLDGRAWTQYF. CDR3 in DNA: TGTGCCAGCAGTTTGGACGGGAGGGCTTGGACCCAGTACTTC.

This clonotype was seen repeatedly, ten times or more. The chain couples TRBV7-9 to TRBJ1-5; D is unresolved. This CDR3 is built from 12 residues. Germline-derived CDR1 and CDR2 are SEHNR and FQNEAQ (reference sequence). Deletions cut 1 base from V and 5 bases from J, with 3 bases between. The CDR3 reads CASSLVDQPQHF. In DNA, the CDR3 is TGTGCCAGCAGCTTAGTAGATCAGCCCCAGCATTTT. Combining the CDR3 with reference TRBV7-9 and TRBJ1-5 gives the whole variable domain DTGVSQNPRHKITKRGQNVTFRCDPISEHNRLYWYRQTLGQGPEFLTYFQNEAQLEKSRLLSDRFSAERPKGSFSTLEIQRTEQGDSAMYLCASSLVDQPQHFGDGTRLSIL.

Written as DNA, the CDR3 is TGCGCCAGCAGCTGGGATCCGAACACTGAAGCTTTCTTT. Translation gives CASSWDPNTEAFF. V is TRBV5-1 and J is TRBJ1-1; D gene ambiguous. The CDR3 has 13 amino acids. In germline, CDR1 is SGHRS, CDR2 YFSETQ. Trimming removed 3 bases at V and 1 base at J, with 7 bases between.

This sequence joins TRBV11-2 and TRBJ2-1; maybe TRBD1 (6 bases). The CDR3 consists of 18 residues. V was shortened by 1 base and J by 6 bases, with 22 bases between the two germline ends. The germline V gene encodes CDR1 SGHAT and CDR2 FQNNGV. CDR3 DNA sequence: TGTGCCAGCAGCTTAGTTCGGCGCGGTAACAGGGCCCCCAATGAGCAGTTCTTC. The encoded protein is CASSLVRRGNRAPNEQFF.

V usage is TRBV4-1 and J usage is TRBJ2-7; the match to TRBD1 covers 9 bases. Germline V lookup: CDR1 MGHRA, CDR2 YSYEKL. This CDR3 comprises 15 residues. V was clipped by 5 bases and J by 4 bases; unmatched bases: 9. CDR3 sequence reads: CASSLAGTGQYEQYF. The CDR3 DNA reads as TGCGCCAGCAGCTTGGCCGGGACAGGGCAATACGAGCAGTACTTC.

This clonotype has at least ten counts. The chain recombines TRBV4-3 with TRBJ2-1, with a weak D call TRBD2 (5 bases). The CDR3 extends over 13 amino acids. The germline V gene has CDR1 LGHNA and CDR2 YSLEER. The V end was cut by 4 bases, the J end by 9 bases, with 13 bases between. CDR3 in amino acids: CASSRRETGEQFF. Here the CDR3 DNA reads TGCGCCAGCAGCCGAAGGGAGACGGGTGAGCAGTTCTTC.

The chain is built from TRBV7-2 and TRBJ2-5; 8 bases match TRBD2. Germline V lookup: CDR1 SGHTA, CDR2 FQGNSA. This CDR3 spans 13 amino acids. V gave up 5 bases and J gave up 5 bases; unmatched junction bases: 4. CDR3 loop: CASSMGLVETQYF. For the CDR3, the DNA is TGTGCCAGCAGCATGGGACTAGTGGAGACCCAGTACTTC.

Only one count was recorded for this clonotype. The V call is TRBV6-1, the J call TRBJ2-5, with D maybe TRBD2 (6 bases). The CDR3 covers 14 residues. V gave up 6 bases and J gave up 3 bases, with 14 bases separating them. The germline V gene encodes CDR1 MNHNS and CDR2 SASEGT. Written as DNA, the CDR3 is TGTGCCAGCAGCCACGTGGTAGCGGAAGAGACCCAGTACTTC. This gives the protein CASSHVVAEETQYF.

This clonotype was observed a few times. The chain uses TRBV19 and TRBJ2-1; D is possibly TRBD1 (5 bases). Trimming took off 4 bases at V and 8 bases at J, with 18 bases between the two ends. Germline V gene sequence: CDR1 LNHDA, CDR2 SQIVND (reference sequence). The CDR3 is 15 residues long. CDR3 in amino acids: CASSTTGRALYEQFF. The CDR3 coding sequence is TGTGCCAGTAGTACTACGGGCAGGGCTCTCTATGAGCAGTTCTTC. The whole variable domain, filled in from reference TRBV19 and TRBJ2-1, reads DGGITQSPKYLFRKEGQNVTLSCEQNLNHDAMYWYRQDPGQGLRLIYYSQIVNDFQKGDIAEGYSVSREKKESFPLTVTSAQKNPTAFYLCASSTTGRALYEQFFGPGTRLTVL.

The chain recombines TRBV3-1 with TRBJ1-2, with D possibly being TRBD1 (5 bases). Germline assignment: CDR1 LGHDT and CDR2 YNNKEL (reference sequence). V was trimmed by 1 base and J by 4 bases, leaving 16 bases between them. The CDR3 loop spans 16 amino acids. CDR3 protein: CASSQGMGGRGYGYTF. The CDR3 region has the DNA TGTGCCAGCAGCCAAGGAATGGGGGGACGCGGCTATGGCTACACCTTC.

This clonotype has only a few counts. This CDR3 reads CASSQGPRHIDEQYF. CDR3 DNA: TGTGCCAGCAGCCAAGGACCCCGGCATATCGACGAGCAGTACTTC. This sequence joins TRBV3-1 and TRBJ2-7; D not certain. Trimming stripped 1 base from V and 5 bases from J, with 15 bases between. The germline V gene has CDR1 LGHDT and CDR2 YNNKEL (reference sequence). This CDR3 spans 15 amino acids.

This clonotype was detected only a few times. The DNA for the CDR3 is TGTGCCAGCACCCCCAAAGGCGGTCACTATGGCTACACCTTC. It encodes CASTPKGGHYGYTF. The chain uses TRBV7-9 and TRBJ1-2; D is unclear. Germline V CDR1 and CDR2: SEHNR, FQNEAQ (reference sequence). The CDR3 has 14 amino acids. Trimming cost V 7 bases and J 3 bases, with 15 bases left between them.

The chain uses TRBV18 and TRBJ2-1; possibly TRBD1 for D (6 bases). The germline V gene has CDR1 KGHSH and CDR2 LQKENI. Trimming stripped 0 bases from V and 2 bases from J, with 11 bases between. The CDR3 extends over 16 amino acids. Written as DNA, the CDR3 is TGTGCCAGCTCACCACCGAAACAGGGCACCTACAATGAGCAGTTCTTC. Translating it yields CASSPPKQGTYNEQFF.

V gene TRBV5-6 combines with J gene TRBJ2-5; D ambiguous. The germline V and J ends were trimmed by 3 bases and 5 bases, with 14 bases remaining between them. The CDR3 consists of 14 residues. Germline V lookup: CDR1 SGHDT, CDR2 YYEEEE. CDR3 coding DNA: TGTGCCAGCAGCTCTACTAAAGACGGCGAGACCCAGTACTTC. Protein: CASSSTKDGETQYF. The variable domain in full, completed from reference TRBV5-6 and TRBJ2-5, reads DAGVTQSPTHLIKTRGQQVTLRCSPKSGHDTVSWYQQALGQGPQFIFQYYEEEERQRGNFPDRFSGHQFPNYSSELNVNALLLGDSALYLCASSSTKDGETQYFGPGTRLLVL.

V gene TRBV7-2 combines with J gene TRBJ2-7; perhaps D is TRBD1 or TRBD2 (5 bases each). Germline CDR1 SGHTA, CDR2 FQGNSA. There are 14 residues in the CDR3. The germline V and J ends were trimmed by 4 bases and 3 bases, with 13 bases remaining between them. This chain's CDR3 is CASSSQNGGYEQYF. The CDR3 DNA reads as TGTGCCAGCAGCTCCCAAAATGGGGGCTACGAGCAGTACTTC.

The chain is built from TRBV18 and TRBJ2-7; D is uncertain. The CDR3 has 13 residues. V was shortened by 0 bases and J by 3 bases, with 6 bases between the two germline ends. The V gene's germline CDR1 is KGHSH and CDR2 LQKENI. The CDR3 bases are TGTGCCAGCTCACCACCGAGCATCTACGAGCAGTACTTC. Its translation: CASSPPSIYEQYF.

The chain joins TRBV20-1 to TRBJ2-1; 13 bases are shared with TRBD2. The V gene's germline CDR1 is DFQATT and CDR2 SNEGSKA (reference sequence). Germline trimming cut 0 bases from V and 6 bases from J; bases unmatched to any gene: 5. CDR3 length: 16 residues. CDR3 nucleotide sequence: TGCAGTGCTAGAGACCTAACTAGCGGGAGGGCCAATGAGCAGTTCTTC. This sequence encodes CSARDLTSGRANEQFF.

This chain links TRBV12-3 or TRBV12-4 with TRBJ2-5; TRBD1 is a possible D gene (5 bases). Trimming pared 8 bases from V and 6 bases from J, leaving 16 bases between. The CDR3 length is 13 residues. The CDR3 loop reads CASGPGAPKTQYF. The DNA of the CDR3 is TGTGCCAGCGGCCCTGGGGCCCCCAAGACCCAGTACTTC.

The chain combines TRBV28 with TRBJ2-5; D call uncertain. This CDR3 has 16 residues. Deletions cut 7 bases from V and 5 bases from J, with 23 bases between. In germline, CDR1 is MDHEN, CDR2 SYDVKM. The CDR3 loop reads CASTAGRNRLMETQYF. CDR3 in DNA: TGTGCCAGCACCGCAGGCAGGAACCGTCTAATGGAGACCCAGTACTTC.

The sample holds a few counts of this clonotype. V is TRBV7-2 and J is TRBJ2-2; 9 positions agree with TRBD2. CDR3 length: 15 residues. J was trimmed by 0 bases and V by 5 bases; bases with no gene match: 1. Germline CDR1 and CDR2: SGHTA and FQGNSA. This CDR3 reads CASSPSGANTGELFF. CDR3 coding DNA: TGTGCCAGCAGCCCTAGCGGGGCGAACACCGGGGAGCTGTTTTTT. The full variable domain, its missing parts supplied by reference TRBV7-2 and TRBJ2-2, is GAGVSQSPSNKVTEKGKDVELRCDPISGHTALYWYRQSLGQGLEFLIYFQGNSAPDKSGLPSDRFSAERTGGSVSTLTIQRTQQEDSAVYLCASSPSGANTGELFFGEGSRLTVL.

The rearrangement joins TRBV18 to TRBJ2-3, with TRBD2 matching 10 bases. CDR3 length: 15 residues. Germline lookup yields CDR1 KGHSH and CDR2 LQKENI. V trimming: 5 bases; J trimming: 0 bases; junction bases outside the gene matches: 2. CDR3: CASSELAGSTDTQYF. The CDR3 bases are TGTGCCAGCTCAGAACTAGCGGGGAGCACAGATACGCAGTATTTT.

The rearrangement links TRBV6-2 or TRBV6-3 to TRBJ1-1; TRBD1 aligns across 7 bases. Looked up from germline, CDR1 is MNHEY and CDR2 is SVGEGT. The CDR3 is made up of 12 amino acids. The junction had 4 bases not matched to a gene; V was cut back by 4 bases and J by 8 bases. In DNA, the CDR3 is TGTGCCAGCAGTTCACCGGGACAGGAAGCTTTCTTT. Translation: CASSSPGQEAFF.

V usage is TRBV27 and J usage is TRBJ2-7; the D is unclear. Germline lookup yields CDR1 MNHEY and CDR2 SMNVEV (reference sequence). This CDR3 region has 14 residues. Trimming stripped 6 bases from V and 5 bases from J, with 17 bases between. The CDR3 coding sequence is TGTGCCAGCAGCAGACTTCTGAGTCGGCACGAGCAGTACTTC. It encodes CASSRLLSRHEQYF.